The T cell receptor beta chain described here comes from a study of T cell repertoires in cytomegalovirus infection (dated by TCRdb to between 2018 and 2020). For the study in its entirety: Alongside well-studied HLA-B-restricted epitopes, the peptide stimulations were aimed at recently identified HLA-C-restricted CMV epitopes, whose presentation resists viral immunomodulation. Donor HLA type was relevant to the analysis, because carriage of CMV infection together with the matching HLA type was indicated by public TCR beta signatures. General findings and caveats noted by the study authors: The ex vivo response was dominated by HLA-C-restricted CMV-specific TCR beta clonotypes, which also provided the single most frequent clonotype in two of eight donors. In both this cohort and an independent roughly 400-donor cohort, the cumulative frequency of public TCR beta family members distinguished carriers of CMV infection plus the relevant HLA type.

This clonotype turned up a few times. Its antigen remains undetermined. No much larger clonotype is one base removed from it; base qualities were not supplied. Sequenced on an Illumina HiSeq 1500. Using fastp trimming at Q25 and MiXCR clonotype assembly, TCRdb reanalyzed the public sequencing data and kept in-frame beta chains. Every entry covers one CDR3 protein and lists the most common genes and DNA from its rows. The sample records about half a million distinct CDR3 sequences, roughly a third of which are singletons. The top ten clonotypes cover 15% to 20% of the sample. The germline V gene (reference sequence) gives CDR1 as SGHKS and CDR2 as YYEKEE. From the cysteine through the phenylalanine, the CDR3 covers 16 amino acids. The CDR3 DNA has 48 bases and is translated from base 1. The trim is 4 bases for V and 4 bases for J, with a gap of 20 bases between the germline ends. In light of the paper, this sample's treatment or condition label describes: in vitro stimulation with specific CMV peptide epitopes to enrich CMV-specific T cells.

The rearrangement joined TRBV5-5 to TRBJ1-2; TRBD1 is perhaps the D gene, given 5 matching bases. The sample in question was cultured PBMCs, obtained from culture after CMV antigen stimulation. This TCR came from a human donor in good health (CMV status not recorded). Some clones in this sample may be carry-over from other donors' samples. The CDR3 loop reads CASSSPAGYSGYGYTF. The base sequence is TGTGCCAGCAGCAGTCCGGCAGGGTACAGCGGCTATGGCTACACCTTC. The variable domain in full, with residues beyond the CDR3 obtained from the reference TRBV5-5 and TRBJ1-2 genes, is DAGVTQSPTHLIKTRGQQVTLRCSPISGHKSVSWYQQVLGQGPQFIFQYYEKEERGRGNFPDRFSARQFPNYSSELNVNALLLGDSALYLCASSSPAGYSGYGYTFGSGTRLTVV.